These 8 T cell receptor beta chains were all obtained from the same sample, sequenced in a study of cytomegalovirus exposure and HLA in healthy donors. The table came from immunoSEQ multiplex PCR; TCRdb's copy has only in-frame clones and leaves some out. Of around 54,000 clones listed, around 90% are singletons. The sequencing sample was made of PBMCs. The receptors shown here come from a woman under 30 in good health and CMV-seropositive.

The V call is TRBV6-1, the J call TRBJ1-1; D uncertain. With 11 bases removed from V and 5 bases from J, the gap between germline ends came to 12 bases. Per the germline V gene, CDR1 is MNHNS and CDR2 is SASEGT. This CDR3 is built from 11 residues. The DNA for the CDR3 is TGTGCCTCGCTGGTGAGGACTGAAGCTTTCTTT. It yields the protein CASLVRTEAFF.

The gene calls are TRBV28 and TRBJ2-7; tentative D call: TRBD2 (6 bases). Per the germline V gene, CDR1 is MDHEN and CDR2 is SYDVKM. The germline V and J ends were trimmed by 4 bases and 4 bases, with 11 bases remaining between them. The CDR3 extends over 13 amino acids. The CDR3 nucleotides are TGTGCCAGCAGTTCAACCGCGGGGTACGAGCAGTACTTC. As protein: CASSSTAGYEQYF.

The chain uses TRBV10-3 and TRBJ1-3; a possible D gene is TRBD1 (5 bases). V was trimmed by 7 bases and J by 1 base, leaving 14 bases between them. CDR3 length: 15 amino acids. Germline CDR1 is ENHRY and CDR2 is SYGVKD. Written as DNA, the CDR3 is TGTGCCATCATCGACAGTGAGAGGTCTGGAAACACCATATATTTT. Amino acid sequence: CAIIDSERSGNTIYF.

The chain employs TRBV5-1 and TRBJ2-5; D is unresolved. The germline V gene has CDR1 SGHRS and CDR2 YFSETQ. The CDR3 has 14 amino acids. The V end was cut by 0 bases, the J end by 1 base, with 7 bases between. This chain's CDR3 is CASSLGQVQETQYF. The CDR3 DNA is TGCGCCAGCAGCTTGGGTCAGGTCCAAGAGACCCAGTACTTC.

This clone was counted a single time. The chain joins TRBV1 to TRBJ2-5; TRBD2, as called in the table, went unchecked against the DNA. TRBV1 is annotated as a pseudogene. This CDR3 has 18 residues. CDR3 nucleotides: TGCACCAGCAGCCAGGGACTCCGGGGTGGCAGGTCCCAAGAGACCCAGTACTTC. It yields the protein CTSSQGLRGGRSQETQYF.

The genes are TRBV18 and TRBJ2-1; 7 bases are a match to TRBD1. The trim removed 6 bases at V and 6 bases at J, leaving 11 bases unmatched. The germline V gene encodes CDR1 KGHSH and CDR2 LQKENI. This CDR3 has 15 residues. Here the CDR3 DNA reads TGTGCCAGCTCTACGGACAGGTCAAGTCGCAATGAGCAGTTCTTC. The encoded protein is CASSTDRSSRNEQFF.

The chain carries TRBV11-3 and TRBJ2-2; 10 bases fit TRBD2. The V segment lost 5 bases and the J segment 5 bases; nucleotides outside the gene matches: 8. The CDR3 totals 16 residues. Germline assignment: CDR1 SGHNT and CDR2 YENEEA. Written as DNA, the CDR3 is TGTGCCAGCAGCCCCGGGACTAGCGTGCGGACCGGGGAGCTGTTTTTT. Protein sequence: CASSPGTSVRTGELFF. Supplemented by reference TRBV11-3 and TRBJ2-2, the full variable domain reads EAGVVQSPRYKIIEKKQPVAFWCNPISGHNTLYWYLQNLGQGPELLIRYENEEAVDDSQLPKDRFSAERLKGVDSTLKIQPAELGDSAVYLCASSPGTSVRTGELFFGEGSRLTVL.

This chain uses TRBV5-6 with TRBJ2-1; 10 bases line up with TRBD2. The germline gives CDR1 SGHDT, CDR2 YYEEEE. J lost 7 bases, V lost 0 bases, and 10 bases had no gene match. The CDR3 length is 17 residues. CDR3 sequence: CASSLALAGAHRNEQFF. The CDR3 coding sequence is TGTGCCAGCAGCTTGGCGCTAGCGGGGGCCCATCGGAATGAGCAGTTCTTC.